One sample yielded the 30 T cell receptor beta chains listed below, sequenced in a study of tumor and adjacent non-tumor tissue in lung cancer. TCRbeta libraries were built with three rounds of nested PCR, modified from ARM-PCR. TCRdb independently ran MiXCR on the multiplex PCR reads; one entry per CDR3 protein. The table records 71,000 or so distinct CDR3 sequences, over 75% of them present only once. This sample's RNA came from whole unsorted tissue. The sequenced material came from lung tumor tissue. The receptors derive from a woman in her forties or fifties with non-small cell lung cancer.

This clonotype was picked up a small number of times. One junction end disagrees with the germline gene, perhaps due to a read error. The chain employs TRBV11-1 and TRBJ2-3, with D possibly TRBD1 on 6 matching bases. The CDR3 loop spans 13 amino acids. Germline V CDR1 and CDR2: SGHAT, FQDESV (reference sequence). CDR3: CAGRGTWMDMQYF. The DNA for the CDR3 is TGTGCCGGCAGAGGGACATGGATGGATATGCAGTATTTT.

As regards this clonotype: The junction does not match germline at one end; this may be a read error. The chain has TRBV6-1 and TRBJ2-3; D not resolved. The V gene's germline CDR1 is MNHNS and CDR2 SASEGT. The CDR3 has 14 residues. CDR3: CASCDVPSTDTQYF. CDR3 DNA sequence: TGTGCCAGCTGTGACGTACCTAGCACAGATACGCAGTATTTT.

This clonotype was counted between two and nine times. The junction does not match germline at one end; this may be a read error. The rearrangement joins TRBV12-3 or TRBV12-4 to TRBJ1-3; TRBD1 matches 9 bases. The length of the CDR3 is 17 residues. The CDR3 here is CTSSLSTGGNSGNTIYF. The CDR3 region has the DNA TGTACCAGCAGTTTATCCACAGGGGGCAACTCTGGAAACACCATATATTTT.

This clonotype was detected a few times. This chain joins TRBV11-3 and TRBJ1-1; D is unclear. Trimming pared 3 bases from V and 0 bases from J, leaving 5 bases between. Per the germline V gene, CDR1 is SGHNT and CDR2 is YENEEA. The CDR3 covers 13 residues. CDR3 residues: CASSFSLNTEAFF. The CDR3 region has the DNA TGTGCCAGCAGCTTTTCACTGAACACTGAAGCTTTCTTT. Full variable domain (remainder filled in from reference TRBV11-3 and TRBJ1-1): EAGVVQSPRYKIIEKKQPVAFWCNPISGHNTLYWYLQNLGQGPELLIRYENEEAVDDSQLPKDRFSAERLKGVDSTLKIQPAELGDSAVYLCASSFSLNTEAFFGQGTRLTVV.

The CDR3 reads CASSSRQTREAQYF. CDR3 sequence (DNA): TGTGCCAGCAGCTCCAGACAAACCCGGGAGGCCCAGTACTTC. The chain is built from TRBV11-2 and TRBJ2-5; 7 bases are a match to TRBD2. This CDR3 is 14 amino acids long. Trimming took 4 bases from V and 9 from J; bases not matched to a gene: 11. Germline V gene data show CDR1 as SGHAT and CDR2 as FQNNGV. The full variable domain, its missing parts supplied by reference TRBV11-2 and TRBJ2-5, is EAGVAQSPRYKIIEKRQSVAFWCNPISGHATLYWYQQILGQGPKLLIQFQNNGVVDDSQLPKDRFSAERLKGVDSTLKIQPAKLEDSAVYLCASSSRQTREAQYFGPGTRLLVL.

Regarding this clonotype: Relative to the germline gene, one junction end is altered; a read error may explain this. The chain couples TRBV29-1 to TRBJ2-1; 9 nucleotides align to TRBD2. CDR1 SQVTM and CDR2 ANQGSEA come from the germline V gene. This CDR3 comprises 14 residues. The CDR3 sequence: CSAYSGSPYDERFF. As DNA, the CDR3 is TGCAGCGCTTATAGCGGGAGTCCCTACGATGAGCGGTTCTTC.

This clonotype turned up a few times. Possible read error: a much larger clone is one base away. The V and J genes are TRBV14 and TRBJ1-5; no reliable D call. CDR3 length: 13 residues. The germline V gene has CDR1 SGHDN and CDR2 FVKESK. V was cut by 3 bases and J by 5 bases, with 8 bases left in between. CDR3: CASSHGEYQPQHF. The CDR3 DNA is TGTGCCAGCAGCCACGGGGAATATCAGCCCCAGCATTTT.

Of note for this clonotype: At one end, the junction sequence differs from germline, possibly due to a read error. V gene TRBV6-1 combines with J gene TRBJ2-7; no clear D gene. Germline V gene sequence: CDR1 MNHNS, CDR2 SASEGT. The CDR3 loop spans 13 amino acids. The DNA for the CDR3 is TGTGCCAGCAATGAACTGGCAAACTACGAGGAGTACTTC. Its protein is CASNELANYEEYF.

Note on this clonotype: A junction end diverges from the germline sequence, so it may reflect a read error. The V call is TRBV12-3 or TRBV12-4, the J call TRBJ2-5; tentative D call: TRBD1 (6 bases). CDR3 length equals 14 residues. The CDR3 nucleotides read TGTGCCAGCAGTTATCAGGGGTTAGAGGAGACCCATTACTTC. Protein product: CASSYQGLEETHYF.

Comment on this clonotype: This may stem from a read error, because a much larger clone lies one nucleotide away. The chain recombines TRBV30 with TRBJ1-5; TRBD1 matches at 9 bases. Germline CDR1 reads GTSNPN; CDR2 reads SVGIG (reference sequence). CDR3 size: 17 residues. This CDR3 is CPWSRDRVDTSNQPQHF. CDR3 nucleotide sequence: TGTCCCTGGAGTCGGGACAGGGTGGACACTAGCAATCAGCCCCAGCATTTT.

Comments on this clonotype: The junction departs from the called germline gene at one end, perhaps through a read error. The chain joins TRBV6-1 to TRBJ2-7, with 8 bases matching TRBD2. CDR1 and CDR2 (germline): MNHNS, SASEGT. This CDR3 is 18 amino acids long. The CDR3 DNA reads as TGTGCCAGCAGTGAAGCGCACGGGAGCGGGAGTGGATCAATTTGGCAGTATTTC. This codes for CASSEAHGSGSGSIWQYF.

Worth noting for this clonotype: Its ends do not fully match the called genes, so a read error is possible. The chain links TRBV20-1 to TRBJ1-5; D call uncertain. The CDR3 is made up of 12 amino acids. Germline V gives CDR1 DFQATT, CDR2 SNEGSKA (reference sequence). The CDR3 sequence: CSASQPNQLQDF. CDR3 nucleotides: TGCAGTGCTAGCCAGCCCAATCAGCTCCAGGATTTT.

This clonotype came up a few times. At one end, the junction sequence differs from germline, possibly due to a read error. Here the CDR3 reads CASRLDPRTGYEQYF. For the CDR3, the DNA is TGTGCCAGCAGACTTGACCCCCGGACAGGGTACGAGCAGTACTTC. The genes are TRBV4-1 and TRBJ2-7, with 8 bases identical to TRBD1. Germline CDR1 MGHRA, CDR2 YSYEKL. There are 15 residues in the CDR3.

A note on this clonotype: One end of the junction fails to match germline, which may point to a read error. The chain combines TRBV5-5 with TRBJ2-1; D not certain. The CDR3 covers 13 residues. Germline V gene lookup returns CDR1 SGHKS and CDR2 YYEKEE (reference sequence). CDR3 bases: TGTGCCAGCAGGTTGGGGATAGACAATGAGCAGTTCTTC. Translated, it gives CASRLGIDNEQFF.

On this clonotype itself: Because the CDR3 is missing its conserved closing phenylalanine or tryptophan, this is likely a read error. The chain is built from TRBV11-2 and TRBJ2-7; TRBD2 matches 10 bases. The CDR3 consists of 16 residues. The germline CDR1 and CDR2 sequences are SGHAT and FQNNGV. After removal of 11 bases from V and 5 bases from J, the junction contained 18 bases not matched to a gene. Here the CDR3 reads CAGRLRGLAVSDEQYI. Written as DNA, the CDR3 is TGTGCCGGTAGGCTAAGAGGACTAGCGGTCTCGGACGAGCAGTACATC.

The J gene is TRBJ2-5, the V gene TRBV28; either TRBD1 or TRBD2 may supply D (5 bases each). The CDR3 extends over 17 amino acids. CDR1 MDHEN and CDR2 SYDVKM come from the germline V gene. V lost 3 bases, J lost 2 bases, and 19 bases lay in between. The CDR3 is CASSFPMETGGQETQYF. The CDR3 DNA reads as TGTGCCAGCAGTTTCCCCATGGAAACAGGAGGACAAGAGACCCAGTACTTC.

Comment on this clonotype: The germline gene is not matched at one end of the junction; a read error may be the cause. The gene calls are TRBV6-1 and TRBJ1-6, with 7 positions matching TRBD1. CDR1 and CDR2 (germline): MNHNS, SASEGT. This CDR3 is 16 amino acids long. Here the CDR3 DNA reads TGTGCCAGCAGAGAAGTGCCAGGGACAGTTAATTCACCCCTCCACTTT. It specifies CASREVPGTVNSPLHF.

CDR3 region: CVNRLPGANSPLHF. CDR3 coding DNA: TGTGTCAACAGACTACCGGGGGCCAATTCACCCCTCCACTTT. The rearrangement links TRBV6-5 to TRBJ1-6; a possible D gene is TRBD1 (6 bases). Germline CDR1 reads MNHEY; CDR2 reads SVGAGI. This CDR3 comprises 14 residues.

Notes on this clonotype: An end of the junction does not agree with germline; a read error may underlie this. CDR3 protein: CSVSDKAHTAELFF. CDR3 nucleotide sequence: TGCAGCGTTTCGGATAAGGCTCACACCGCGGAGCTGTTTTTT. The chain combines TRBV29-1 with TRBJ2-2; no clear D. CDR1 SQVTM and CDR2 ANQGSEA come from the germline V gene. The CDR3 length is 14 residues.

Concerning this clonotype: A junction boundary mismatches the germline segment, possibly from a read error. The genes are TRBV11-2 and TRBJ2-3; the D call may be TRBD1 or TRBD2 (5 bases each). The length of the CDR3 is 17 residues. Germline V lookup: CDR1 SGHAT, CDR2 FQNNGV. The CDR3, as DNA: TGTGCCAACAACTTAGATAAGGGGCTAGCCTCCACAAATACGCAGTATTTT. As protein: CANNLDKGLASTNTQYF.

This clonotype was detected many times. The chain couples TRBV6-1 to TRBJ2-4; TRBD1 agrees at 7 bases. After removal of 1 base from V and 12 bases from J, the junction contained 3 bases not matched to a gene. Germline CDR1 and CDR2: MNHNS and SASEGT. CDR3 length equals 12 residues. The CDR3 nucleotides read TGTGCCAGCAGTGAAGGACAGGGAACTCAGTACTTC. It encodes CASSEGQGTQYF.

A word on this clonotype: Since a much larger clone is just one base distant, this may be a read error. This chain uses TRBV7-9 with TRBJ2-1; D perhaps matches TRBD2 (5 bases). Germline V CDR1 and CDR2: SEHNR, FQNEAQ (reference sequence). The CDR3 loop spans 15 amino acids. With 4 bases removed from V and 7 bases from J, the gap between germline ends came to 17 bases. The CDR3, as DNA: TGTGCCAGCAGCTCCGCCGGGATACCGGGAAATGAGCAGTTCTTC. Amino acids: CASSSAGIPGNEQFF.

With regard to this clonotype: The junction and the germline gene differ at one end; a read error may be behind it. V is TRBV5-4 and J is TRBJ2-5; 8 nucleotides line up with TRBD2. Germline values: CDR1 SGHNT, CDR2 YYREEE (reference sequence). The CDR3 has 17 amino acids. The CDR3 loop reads CASSSGSSGNLQGTHYF. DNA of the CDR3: TGTGCCAGCAGCTCCGGGAGTAGCGGGAACCTACAAGGGACCCATTACTTC.

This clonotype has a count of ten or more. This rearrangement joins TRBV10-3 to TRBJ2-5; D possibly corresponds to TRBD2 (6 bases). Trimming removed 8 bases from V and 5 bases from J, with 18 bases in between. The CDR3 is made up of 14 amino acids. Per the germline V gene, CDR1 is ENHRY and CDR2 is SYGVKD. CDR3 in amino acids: CAIGPPGGSETQYF. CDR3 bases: TGTGCCATCGGACCTCCCGGAGGGAGTGAGACCCAGTACTTC.

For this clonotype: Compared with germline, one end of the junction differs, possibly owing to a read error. The CDR3: CASVGGVMTTDTLYF. The DNA of the CDR3 is TGTGCCAGCGTCGGTGGGGTGATGACCACAGATACGCTGTATTTC. J is TRBJ2-3 and V is TRBV6-1; D unresolved. CDR3 size: 15 residues. Germline V CDR1 and CDR2: MNHNS, SASEGT.

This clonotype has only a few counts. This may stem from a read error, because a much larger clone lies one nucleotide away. Written as DNA, the CDR3 is TGCAGTGTTCCGGGGGCAGGAACCACCATATATTTT. It yields the protein CSVPGAGTTIYF. The rearrangement uses TRBV20-1 and TRBJ1-3; maybe TRBD1 (6 bases). The CDR3 has 12 residues. In germline, CDR1 is DFQATT, CDR2 SNEGSKA (reference sequence).

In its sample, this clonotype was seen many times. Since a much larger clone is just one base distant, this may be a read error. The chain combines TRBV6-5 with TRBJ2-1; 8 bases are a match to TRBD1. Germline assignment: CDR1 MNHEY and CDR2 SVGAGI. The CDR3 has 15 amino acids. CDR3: CASSSLTGEANEQSF. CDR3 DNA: TGTGCCAGCAGTTCATTGACAGGGGAAGCAAATGAGCAGTCCTTC.

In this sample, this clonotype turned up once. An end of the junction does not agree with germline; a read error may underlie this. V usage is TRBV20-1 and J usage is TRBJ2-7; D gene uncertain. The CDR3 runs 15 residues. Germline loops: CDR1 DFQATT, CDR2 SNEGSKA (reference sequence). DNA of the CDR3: TGCAGTGCTAGATCAATCAAGCAACCCCCCTATGAGCAGTACTTC. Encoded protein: CSARSIKQPPYEQYF.

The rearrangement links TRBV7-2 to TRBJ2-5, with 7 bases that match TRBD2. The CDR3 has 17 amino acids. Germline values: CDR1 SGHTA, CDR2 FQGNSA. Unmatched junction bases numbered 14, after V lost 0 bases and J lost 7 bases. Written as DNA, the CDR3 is TGTGCCAGCAGCTTAGCGGTTCGGGGAGTGCCGGGGGGGACCCAGTACTTC. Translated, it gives CASSLAVRGVPGGTQYF.

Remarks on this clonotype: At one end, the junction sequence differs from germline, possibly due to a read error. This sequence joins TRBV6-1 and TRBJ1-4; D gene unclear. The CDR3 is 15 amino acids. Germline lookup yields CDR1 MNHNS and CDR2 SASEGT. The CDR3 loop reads CASGEETIPNEKLFF. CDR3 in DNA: TGTGCCAGCGGTGAAGAGACCATTCCTAATGAAAAACTGTTTTTT.